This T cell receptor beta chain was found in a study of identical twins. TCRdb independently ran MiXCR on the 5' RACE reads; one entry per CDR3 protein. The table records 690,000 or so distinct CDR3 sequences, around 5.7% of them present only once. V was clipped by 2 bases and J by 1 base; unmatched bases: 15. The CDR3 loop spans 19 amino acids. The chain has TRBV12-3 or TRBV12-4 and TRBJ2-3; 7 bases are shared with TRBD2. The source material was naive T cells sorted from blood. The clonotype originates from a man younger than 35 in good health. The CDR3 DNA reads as TGTGCCAGCAGTTTACTAGGCGGTCTCGGGGGGAACGGCACAGATACGCAGTATTTT. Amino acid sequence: CASSLLGGLGGNGTDTQYF.